The 21 T cell receptor beta chains below come from one sample, sequenced in a study of T-cell memory formation after mild COVID-19 (dated by TCRdb to the early 2020s). Libraries were constructed by 5' RACE. Sequenced on an Illumina NovaSeq 6000. TCRdb reworked the public reads: Q25 trimming with fastp, MiXCR clone assembly, productive beta chains retained. Rows with one shared CDR3 protein collapse into an entry with the most common genes and DNA. The sample has 450,000 to 650,000 distinct CDR3 sequences on record, around 17% of them singletons. The ten largest clones take up around 12% of the sample. The sample consisted of PBMCs or a T cell subset sorted from them (not recorded which). All receptors derive from an adult woman who had mild COVID-19 (a few samples of this study predate the infection). The sample titles of this study are shuffled in the database, so cell type and time point are left out; the donor was told from shared clones.

This clonotype was found a few times. This chain joins TRBV7-2 and TRBJ1-5; 8 bases are a match to TRBD1. The junction had 3 bases not matched to a gene; V was cut back by 8 bases and J by 0 bases. CDR1 and CDR2 (germline): SGHTA, FQGNSA. The CDR3 extends over 14 amino acids. CDR3 loop: CASADRGSNQPQHF. The CDR3, as DNA: TGTGCCAGCGCAGACAGGGGTAGCAATCAGCCCCAGCATTTT.

This clonotype was counted only a few times. The CDR3 loop is CASSGSWGGEQFF. CDR3 nucleotides: TGTGCCAGCAGTGGGAGCTGGGGCGGGGAGCAGTTCTTC. This chain connects TRBV2 to TRBJ2-1; D tentatively fits TRBD1 or TRBD2 (5 bases each). The CDR3 runs 13 residues. The V and J ends lost 4 bases and 10 bases respectively, with 14 bases between them. Germline lookup yields CDR1 SNHLY and CDR2 FYNNEI.

In its sample, this clonotype was seen a few times. V gene TRBV29-1 combines with J gene TRBJ2-3; D possibly uses TRBD1 or TRBD2 (5 bases each). Trimming removed 4 bases at V and 3 bases at J, with 14 bases between. Per the germline V gene, CDR1 is SQVTM and CDR2 is ANQGSEA. This CDR3 comprises 14 residues. The CDR3 region has the DNA TGCAGCGTTGGAGGGCAGGGTGGGACAGATACGCAGTATTTT. Translating it yields CSVGGQGGTDTQYF.

This clonotype turned up a few times. CDR3 sequence reads: CASSQEGWAGSYNEQFF. The DNA for the CDR3 is TGCGCCAGCAGCCAAGAAGGGTGGGCTGGCTCCTACAATGAGCAGTTCTTC. This chain connects TRBV4-1 to TRBJ2-1; D uncertain. V gave up 0 bases and J gave up 0 bases, with 12 bases separating them. Per germline, CDR1 MGHRA and CDR2 YSYEKL. This CDR3 region has 17 residues.

The sample holds a few counts of this clonotype. The chain couples TRBV12-3 or TRBV12-4 to TRBJ1-6, with 8 bases fitting TRBD1. This CDR3 is 14 amino acids long. V was clipped by 5 bases and J by 10 bases; unmatched bases: 7. The CDR3: CASSAGQGSSPLHF. Written as DNA, the CDR3 is TGTGCCAGCAGTGCAGGACAGGGCAGCTCACCCCTCCACTTT.

The V and J genes are TRBV12-3 or TRBV12-4 and TRBJ1-1; possibly TRBD1 for D (5 bases). CDR3 length: 15 residues. Between the trimmed V and J ends, which lost 6 bases and 5 bases, there was a span of 19 bases. CDR3 sequence reads: CASSPTRGPRTEAFF. CDR3 sequence (DNA): TGTGCCAGCAGCCCCACGAGGGGACCCCGAACTGAAGCTTTCTTT.

This clonotype was counted between two and nine times. V gene TRBV11-2 combines with J gene TRBJ2-5; D remains unclear. V dropped 5 bases and J dropped 5 bases, with 18 bases sitting between them. The CDR3 covers 15 residues. Germline CDR1 and CDR2: SGHAT and FQNNGV. The CDR3 DNA follows: TGTGCCAGCAGCGCAGTCGGGCCCTTCGGGGAGACCCAGTACTTC. It translates to CASSAVGPFGETQYF.

This clonotype was recorded a few times. The rearrangement joins TRBV4-2 to TRBJ2-3; 12 bases agree with TRBD2. This CDR3 is 15 amino acids long. CDR1 and CDR2 from the germline V gene are LGHNA and YNFKEQ. J was trimmed by 6 bases and V by 2 bases; bases with no gene match: 3. The CDR3 DNA sequence: TGTGCCAGCAGCCAAATGACTAGCGGGAGTGATACGCAGTATTTT. This codes for CASSQMTSGSDTQYF.

This clonotype has more than one count but fewer than ten. The genes are TRBV18 and TRBJ1-6; D might be TRBD1 (6 bases). The CDR3 totals 16 residues. The V gene's germline CDR1 is KGHSH and CDR2 LQKENI. V lost 3 bases to trimming and J lost 12 bases, with 21 bases between them. The CDR3 protein is CASSPVRDKDFEPLHF. The CDR3 region has the DNA TGTGCCAGCTCACCCGTGCGGGACAAAGATTTCGAACCCCTCCACTTT.

The chain uses TRBV7-2 and TRBJ2-1; D assignment may be TRBD1 or TRBD2 (5 bases each). Trimming left V 5 bases short and J 8 bases short, with 19 bases between. In germline, CDR1 is SGHTA, CDR2 FQGNSA. This CDR3 comprises 15 residues. This CDR3 reads CASSVVTLGVDEQFF. CDR3 nucleotides: TGTGCCAGCAGCGTGGTTACCTTGGGGGTTGATGAGCAGTTCTTC.

This clonotype has only a few counts. This sequence joins TRBV5-1 and TRBJ1-6; TRBD1 aligns across 8 bases. The junction had 2 bases not matched to a gene; V was cut back by 4 bases and J by 8 bases. The CDR3 has 13 residues. CDR1 is SGHRS and CDR2 is YFSETQ in the germline V gene. In DNA form, the CDR3 reads TGCGCCAGCAGCGCGGACAGGGATTCACCCCTCCACTTT. It yields the protein CASSADRDSPLHF.

This sequence joins TRBV6-1 and TRBJ2-1, with TRBD2 identical over 13 bases. Trimming removed 1 base from V and 6 bases from J; junction bases left unmatched: 0. The CDR3 contains 15 residues. CDR1 and CDR2 (germline): MNHNS, SASEGT. The CDR3 DNA sequence: TGTGCCAGCAGTGAAGGGACTAGCGGGAGCAATGAGCAGTTCTTC. As protein: CASSEGTSGSNEQFF.

The rearrangement uses TRBV6-2 or TRBV6-3 and TRBJ2-7, with 9 bases fitting TRBD2. J was trimmed by 5 bases and V by 2 bases; bases with no gene match: 7. Germline CDR1 is MNHEY and CDR2 is SVGEGT. The CDR3 sequence is 15 residues long. CDR3 loop: CASSYDLGGRDEQYF. Written as DNA, the CDR3 is TGTGCCAGCAGTTACGACCTCGGCGGGAGGGACGAGCAGTACTTC.

J is TRBJ2-7 and V is TRBV28, with 7 bases fitting TRBD1. The V gene end was trimmed by 3 bases and the J gene end by 3 bases; junction bases not matched to a gene: 2. The germline gives CDR1 MDHEN, CDR2 SYDVKM. This CDR3 has 13 residues. The CDR3 loop reads CASSFAGGYEQYF. The CDR3 DNA reads as TGTGCCAGCAGTTTTGCAGGGGGCTACGAGCAGTACTTC.

Only a few counts were recorded for this clonotype. The genes are TRBV19 and TRBJ1-1, with 8 bases matching TRBD1. Germline V gene sequence: CDR1 LNHDA, CDR2 SQIVND (reference sequence). CDR3 length equals 15 residues. The junction had 12 bases not matched to a gene; V was cut back by 7 bases and J by 5 bases. The CDR3 loop is CASKARGLGETEAFF. The CDR3 bases are TGTGCCAGTAAGGCCAGGGGGCTGGGTGAAACTGAAGCTTTCTTT.

This clonotype was detected only a few times. The rearrangement links TRBV21-1 to TRBJ1-4; the D segment call TRBD1 is taken from the table without a DNA check. TRBV21-1 is flagged as a pseudogene. This CDR3 region has 16 residues. CDR3 region: CASSKEHRAVAGGLFF. In nucleotides, the CDR3 is TGTGCCAGCAGCAAAGAACACAGGGCGGTCGCAGGCGGACTGTTTTTT.

This clonotype occurred a few times. The chain links TRBV15 to TRBJ2-7, with D possibly matching TRBD2 (5 bases). Germline loops: CDR1 LNHNV, CDR2 YYDKDF (reference sequence). The CDR3 consists of 13 residues. V was clipped by 5 bases and J by 2 bases, with 10 bases between them. The CDR3: CATSPGFTYEQYF. The CDR3 DNA reads TGTGCCACCAGCCCGGGATTCACCTACGAGCAGTACTTC. The variable domain in full, with the rest retrieved from reference TRBV15 and TRBJ2-7, is DAMVIQNPRYQVTQFGKPVTLSCSQTLNHNVMYWYQQKSSQAPKLLFHYYDKDFNNEADTPDNFQSRRPNTSFCFLDIRSPGLGDTAMYLCATSPGFTYEQYFGPGTRLTVT.

As DNA, the CDR3 is TGTGCCAGCAGTTACCCGGGACAGGGGGCGCGGGACACTGAAGCTTTCTTT. As protein: CASSYPGQGARDTEAFF. The chain links TRBV6-2 or TRBV6-3 to TRBJ1-1; 12 nucleotides line up with TRBD1. Germline V gene data show CDR1 as MNHEY and CDR2 as SVGEGT. The CDR3 loop spans 17 amino acids. Germline trimming cut 2 bases from V and 3 bases from J; bases unmatched to any gene: 7.

The genes are TRBV18 and TRBJ2-7; 14 positions agree with TRBD2. With 6 bases clipped from V and 3 bases from J, the junction kept 4 bases outside the gene matches. The germline V gene encodes CDR1 KGHSH and CDR2 LQKENI. The CDR3 runs 15 residues. As DNA, the CDR3 is TGTGCCAGCTCTGGGACTAGCGGGAGCCTCTACGAGCAGTACTTC. It encodes CASSGTSGSLYEQYF.

There are many counts of this clonotype. This sequence joins TRBV9 and TRBJ1-6; 8 bases fit TRBD1. Germline lookup yields CDR1 SGDLS and CDR2 YYNGEE. V lost 4 bases, J lost 7 bases, and 7 bases stayed unmatched. The CDR3 is 15 residues long. The CDR3 loop reads CASSPRTGLNSPLHF. The CDR3, as DNA: TGTGCCAGCAGCCCCCGGACAGGGTTGAATTCACCCCTCCACTTT.

This clonotype was recorded a few times. CDR3 sequence: CASSSFDRNEQYF. DNA for the CDR3: TGCGCCAGCAGCTCCTTCGACCGGAACGAGCAGTACTTC. The rearrangement joins TRBV5-1 to TRBJ2-7; D gene uncertain. Trimming removed 3 bases from V and 5 bases from J, with 12 bases in between. Germline V CDR1 and CDR2: SGHRS, YFSETQ. This CDR3 contains 13 residues.